Below, one T cell receptor (beta chain) is given with its context. The antigen remains undetermined. This may arise from a read error, as a much more abundant clone is one base away. The sample originates from a study of Graves' ophthalmopathy and Graves' hyperthyroidism. Study at large: The term stable hyperthyroidism indicated an absence of ophthalmopathy within 18 months of follow-up.

Study-level results: Ophthalmopathy progression prediction by the model yielded a sensitivity of 60% to 71% and a specificity of 72.22%.

The CDR3 covers 11 residues. Between the trimmed V and J ends, which lost 1 base and 5 bases, there was a span of 4 bases. CDR1 and CDR2 (germline): SGHRS, YFSETQ. Amplifying from RNA transcripts, the study obtained TCR beta CDR3 regions. Second-round multiplex PCR came after first-round RT-PCR with HTBI primers. MiXCR was run by TCRdb on the multiplex PCR reads, yielding one entry per CDR3 protein. The sample has 900,000 to 1,200,000 distinct CDR3 sequences; around a third are singletons. Sequenced sample: peripheral blood or thyroid tissue (not recorded which). The sequence came from an adult man with Graves' hyperthyroidism. The chain carries TRBV5-1 and TRBJ2-7; D uncertain. The CDR3 DNA follows: TGCGCCAGCAGCTTGATGGACGAGCAGTACTTC. Translation: CASSLMDEQYF.